What follows is one T cell receptor beta chain and its context. Random hexamers were used to reverse transcribe an amount of roughly 0.5 to 1 ug RNA. The method of amplification for TCR beta CDR3 was immunoSEQ multiplex PCR, covering 54 Vbeta and 13 Jbeta. MiXCR was run by TCRdb on the immunoSEQ multiplex PCR reads, yielding one entry per CDR3 protein. The sample contains about 140,000 distinct CDR3 sequences, about 95% of which appear only once. The sample is drawn from a study of CD8 T cells in Susac syndrome. Germline lookup yields CDR1 MGHDK and CDR2 SYGVNS. CDR3 length equals 12 residues. V was shortened by 6 bases and J by 5 bases, with 7 bases between the two germline ends.

Input material: CD4+ T cells from PBMCs. The rearrangement uses TRBV25-1 and TRBJ2-2, with TRBD1 as a possible D gene (5 bases). The clonotype was recovered from a human donor with Susac syndrome. CDR3 DNA sequence: TGTGCCAGCAGCCAGGGTACCGGGGAGCTGTTTTTT. This translates into CASSQGTGELFF. Complete variable domain (other parts from reference TRBV25-1 and TRBJ2-2): EADIYQTPRYLVIGTGKKITLECSQTMGHDKMYWYQQDPGMELHLIHYSYGVNSTEKGDLSSESTVSRIRTEHFPLTLESARPSHTSQYLCASSQGTGELFFGEGSRLTVL.